This T cell receptor beta chain emerged from a study of blood T cell repertoires in COVID-19. V gave up 6 bases and J gave up 0 bases; unmatched junction bases: 5. There are 15 residues in the CDR3. Germline loops: CDR1 LNHDA, CDR2 SQIVND (reference sequence). Clones were read by immunoSEQ multiplex PCR, and TCRdb kept only the in-frame ones, dropping some. This table has some 50,000 clones, 90% appearing once. Material: peripheral blood. The clonotype was recovered from a man aged 35 to 55 with acute or convalescent COVID-19. The V and J genes are TRBV19 and TRBJ2-4, with 7 bases identical to TRBD1. The CDR3 reads CASRQGTLAKNIQYF. The CDR3 coding sequence is TGTGCCAGTAGACAGGGGACCCTAGCCAAAAACATTCAGTACTTC.